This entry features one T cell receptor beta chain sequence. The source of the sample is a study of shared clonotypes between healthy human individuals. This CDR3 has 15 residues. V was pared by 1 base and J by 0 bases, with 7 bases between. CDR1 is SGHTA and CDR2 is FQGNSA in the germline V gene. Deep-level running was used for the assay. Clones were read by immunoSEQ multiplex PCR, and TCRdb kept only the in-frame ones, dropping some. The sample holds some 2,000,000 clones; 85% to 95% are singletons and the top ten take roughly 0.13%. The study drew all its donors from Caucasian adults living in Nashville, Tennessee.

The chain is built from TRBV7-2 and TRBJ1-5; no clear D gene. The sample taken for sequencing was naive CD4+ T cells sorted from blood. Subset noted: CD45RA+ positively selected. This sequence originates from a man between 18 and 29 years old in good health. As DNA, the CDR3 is TGTGCCAGCAGCTTAGACCCCGTTAGCAATCAGCCCCAGCATTTT. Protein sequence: CASSLDPVSNQPQHF.